At least ten counts were recorded for the clone carrying this TCR beta chain. The antigen is undetermined. TCRdb ran MiXCR on the multiplex PCR reads and lists one entry per CDR3 protein. The repertoire includes 70,000 to 95,000 distinct CDR3 sequences, approximately 19% of them detected once, and about 2.2% sits in the top ten. CDR3 size: 14 residues. Between the trimmed V and J ends, which lost 2 bases and 8 bases, there was a span of 15 bases. Germline CDR1 and CDR2: SGHTA and FQGTGA. These data are taken from a study of breast tumors, draining lymph nodes, adjacent tissues. Findings of the study overall: Tumor T cell lymph node origin was a supported hypothesis, not proven. Compared with basal-like, luminal-like tumors shared significantly more repertoire with nontumor tissue.

Axillary draining lymph nodes of breast cancer patients supplied the node samples. V usage is TRBV7-3 and J usage is TRBJ1-2; the D is unclear. This clonotype was sampled from a female donor with breast cancer. Some clones in this sample may be carry-over from other donors' samples. Specimen: axillary lymph node tissue. DNA for the CDR3: TGTGCCAGCAGCTTATCCCGGACCGGGCAAGGCTACACCTTC. Translating it yields CASSLSRTGQGYTF. Using reference TRBV7-3 and TRBJ1-2 for the parts outside the CDR3, the full variable domain is GAGVSQTPSNKVTEKGKYVELRCDPISGHTALYWYRQSLGQGPEFLIYFQGTGAADDSGLPNDRFFAVRPEGSVSTLKIQRTERGDSAVYLCASSLSRTGQGYTFGSGTRLTVV.